The rows below give T cell receptor beta chains drawn from one sample of a study of blood T cell repertoires in COVID-19. Sequenced by immunoSEQ multiplex PCR; TCRdb stores in-frame clones only, minus some. The data hold 300,000 or so clones, with approximately 86% observed a single time. Specimen: peripheral blood. The receptors derive from a woman in her 50s with active or convalescent COVID-19. CDR3s include the opening cysteine and the closing phenylalanine or tryptophan. The order of the fields is clone size, D gene, J gene, V gene, CDR3 DNA, CDR3 protein. A D gene is named only where the DNA matches it firmly. Rows may omit the clone size; those that give it use once, few, many or a size class.

abundance: -; d_gene: TRBD1; j_gene: TRBJ2-7; v_gene: TRBV18; CDR3nt: TGTGCCAGCTCACGGCAGCAGGGGGAAGTGTACGAGCAGTACTTC; CDR3aa: CASSRQQGEVYEQYF
abundance: -; d_gene: TRBD2; j_gene: TRBJ2-1; v_gene: TRBV6-1; CDR3nt: TGTGCCAGCAGTTTAGGGACTAGAGGCAATGAGCAGTTCTTC; CDR3aa: CASSLGTRGNEQFF
abundance: many; d_gene: TRBD1; j_gene: TRBJ1-6; v_gene: TRBV3-1/TRBV3-2; CDR3nt: TGTGCCAGCAGTAGGACCGGGACAGGAGATTCACCCCTCCACTTT; CDR3aa: CASSRTGTGDSPLHF
abundance: -; d_gene: -; j_gene: TRBJ1-1; v_gene: TRBV7-9; CDR3nt: TGTGCCAGCACACTAGCTGAAGCTTTCTTT; CDR3aa: CASTLAEAFF
abundance: -; d_gene: -; j_gene: TRBJ2-7; v_gene: TRBV10-2; CDR3nt: TGCGCCAGCAGACGTACTCCGGGGGCCTACGAGCAGTACTTC; CDR3aa: CASRRTPGAYEQYF
abundance: -; d_gene: -; j_gene: TRBJ1-2; v_gene: TRBV19; CDR3nt: TGTGCCAGTAGGGACACACGTAGGGGCGGCTACACCTTC; CDR3aa: CASRDTRRGGYTF
abundance: -; d_gene: -; j_gene: TRBJ1-2; v_gene: TRBV6-2/TRBV6-3; CDR3nt: TGTGCCAGCAGTTACTCACAGAGAACTAACTATGGCTACACCTTC; CDR3aa: CASSYSQRTNYGYTF
abundance: once; d_gene: -; j_gene: TRBJ1-1; v_gene: TRBV4-2; CDR3nt: TGTGCCAGCAGCCAAGTGTCGTCGAGTATCTCGGCTTTCTTT; CDR3aa: CASSQVSSSISAFF
abundance: -; d_gene: -; j_gene: TRBJ1-1; v_gene: TRBV4-2; CDR3nt: TGTGCCAGCAGCCCTGGACAGTTAGAAGCTTTCTTT; CDR3aa: CASSPGQLEAFF
abundance: -; d_gene: TRBD2; j_gene: TRBJ2-5; v_gene: TRBV3-1/TRBV3-2; CDR3nt: TGTGCCAGCAGCCAAGATCCGAGTTCGCGGGGGGGGACCCAGTACTTC; CDR3aa: CASSQDPSSRGGTQYF
abundance: -; d_gene: TRBD1; j_gene: TRBJ1-1; v_gene: TRBV19; CDR3nt: TGTGCCAGTAGTATAGGACAGGGAAACACTGAAGCTTTCTTT; CDR3aa: CASSIGQGNTEAFF
abundance: few; d_gene: -; j_gene: TRBJ2-1; v_gene: TRBV27; CDR3nt: TGTGCCAGCGGAGGGACTGTAAACAATGAGCAGTTCTTC; CDR3aa: CASGGTVNNEQFF
abundance: -; d_gene: TRBD1; j_gene: TRBJ1-1; v_gene: TRBV7-3; CDR3nt: TGTGCCAGCAGCCAGGGGGACCAACACACTGAAGCTTTCTTT; CDR3aa: CASSQGDQHTEAFF
abundance: -; d_gene: -; j_gene: TRBJ2-5; v_gene: TRBV5-5; CDR3nt: TGTGCCAGCAGCTTGGTTCTCAGGGCTGAGACCCAGTACTTC; CDR3aa: CASSLVLRAETQYF
abundance: -; d_gene: -; j_gene: TRBJ1-4; v_gene: TRBV4-1; CDR3nt: TGCGCCAGCAGCCAAGTAAGGTCAGGGCTGAAGAATGAAAAACTGTTTTTT; CDR3aa: CASSQVRSGLKNEKLFF
abundance: -; d_gene: TRBD1; j_gene: TRBJ2-7; v_gene: TRBV6-5; CDR3nt: TGTGCCAGCAACCCTGGGACAGGGGAATACTACGAGCAGTACTTC; CDR3aa: CASNPGTGEYYEQYF
abundance: -; d_gene: -; j_gene: TRBJ2-7; v_gene: TRBV7-9; CDR3nt: TGTGCCAGCAGCTTCGACAGCCTTATCCGCGAGCAGTACTTC; CDR3aa: CASSFDSLIREQYF
abundance: -; d_gene: -; j_gene: TRBJ1-5; v_gene: TRBV5-8; CDR3nt: TGTGCCAGCAGCCAGGGGTTTAGCAATCAGCCCCAGCATTTT; CDR3aa: CASSQGFSNQPQHF
abundance: -; d_gene: -; j_gene: TRBJ1-2; v_gene: TRBV21-1; CDR3nt: TGTGCCAGCAGCACACAGGGCCCCCATTTGGTCTACACCTTC; CDR3aa: CASSTQGPHLVYTF
abundance: -; d_gene: TRBD2; j_gene: TRBJ2-3; v_gene: TRBV5-1; CDR3nt: TGCGCCAGCAGCGGGACTAGCGGGAGGGTAGATACGCAGTATTTT; CDR3aa: CASSGTSGRVDTQYF
abundance: -; d_gene: TRBD2; j_gene: TRBJ2-3; v_gene: TRBV3-1/TRBV3-2; CDR3nt: TGTGCCAGCAGCCCGTCAGCGGGAGTGGCAGATACGCAGTATTTT; CDR3aa: CASSPSAGVADTQYF
abundance: -; d_gene: -; j_gene: TRBJ1-1; v_gene: TRBV19; CDR3nt: TGTGCCAGTACGAACTCCCTGAACACTGAAGCTTTCTTT; CDR3aa: CASTNSLNTEAFF
abundance: -; d_gene: TRBD2; j_gene: TRBJ2-2; v_gene: TRBV3-1/TRBV3-2; CDR3nt: TGTGCCAGCAGCCCCCTATGGACTAGTTGGGTCTCGCTCGATACCGGGGAGCTGTTTTTT; CDR3aa: CASSPLWTSWVSLDTGELFF
abundance: -; d_gene: -; j_gene: TRBJ1-2; v_gene: TRBV7-8; CDR3nt: TGTGCCAGCAGCAACCGACAGAACTATGGCTACACCTTC; CDR3aa: CASSNRQNYGYTF
abundance: many; d_gene: -; j_gene: TRBJ1-1; v_gene: TRBV5-5; CDR3nt: TGTGCCAGCAGCTTGCGGGAGGGGCTGAACACTGAAGCTTTCTTT; CDR3aa: CASSLREGLNTEAFF
abundance: -; d_gene: TRBD2; j_gene: TRBJ2-1; v_gene: TRBV6-5; CDR3nt: TGTGCCAGCAGGCGGACTAGCGGGAGCAATGAGCAGTTCTTC; CDR3aa: CASRRTSGSNEQFF
abundance: -; d_gene: -; j_gene: TRBJ1-2; v_gene: TRBV5-1; CDR3nt: TGCGCCAGCAGCTTGGATGGGGGCGTATATGGCTACACCTTC; CDR3aa: CASSLDGGVYGYTF
abundance: -; d_gene: -; j_gene: TRBJ2-1; v_gene: TRBV28; CDR3nt: TGTGCCAGCAGTCGCCCCCGGGTGGCCTACAATGAGCAGTTCTTC; CDR3aa: CASSRPRVAYNEQFF
abundance: -; d_gene: -; j_gene: TRBJ2-7; v_gene: TRBV29-1; CDR3nt: TGCAGCGTTGTTCTTTTTGCTGGGAGTGCTTATAGGACCGAGTACTTC; CDR3aa: CSVVLFAGSAYRTEYF
abundance: -; d_gene: TRBD2; j_gene: TRBJ2-2; v_gene: TRBV9; CDR3nt: TGTGCCAGCAGGGGGGAGACTAGCGGGAGTGGTGGCACCGGGGAGCTGTTTTTT; CDR3aa: CASRGETSGSGGTGELFF
abundance: -; d_gene: TRBD1; j_gene: TRBJ1-2; v_gene: TRBV19; CDR3nt: TGTGCCAGTAGTATTGGGACAGGGACTAACTATGGCTACACCTTC; CDR3aa: CASSIGTGTNYGYTF
abundance: -; d_gene: TRBD1; j_gene: TRBJ1-5; v_gene: TRBV28; CDR3nt: TGTGCCAGCAGTTCCGGACAGGCACCTAGGGAAGGGCAGCCCCAGCATTTT; CDR3aa: CASSSGQAPREGQPQHF
abundance: -; d_gene: -; j_gene: TRBJ1-4; v_gene: TRBV18; CDR3nt: TGTGCCAGCTCCCGCGGGGGAGAAAAACTGTTTTTT; CDR3aa: CASSRGGEKLFF
abundance: -; d_gene: TRBD1; j_gene: TRBJ1-1; v_gene: TRBV5-1; CDR3nt: TGCGCCAGCAGCCCTGAGACAGGGGTCACTGAAGCTTTCTTT; CDR3aa: CASSPETGVTEAFF
abundance: -; d_gene: TRBD1; j_gene: TRBJ1-1; v_gene: TRBV5-4; CDR3nt: TGTGCCAGCAGCTTGGTGGGCAGGGGGGACACTGAAGCTTTCTTT; CDR3aa: CASSLVGRGDTEAFF
abundance: -; d_gene: -; j_gene: TRBJ1-2; v_gene: TRBV28; CDR3nt: TGTGCCAGCAGTCCGCCTTCACTCGGCTATGGCTACACCTTC; CDR3aa: CASSPPSLGYGYTF
abundance: -; d_gene: -; j_gene: TRBJ2-7; v_gene: TRBV27; CDR3nt: TGTGCCAGCAGTTTAGCCAGGGAAACCCACTACGAGCAGTACTTC; CDR3aa: CASSLARETHYEQYF
abundance: few; d_gene: -; j_gene: TRBJ1-3; v_gene: TRBV30; CDR3nt: TGTGCCGGGGGGGTGAGCCCCATCTCTGGAAACACCATATATTTT; CDR3aa: CAGGVSPISGNTIYF
abundance: -; d_gene: -; j_gene: TRBJ2-7; v_gene: TRBV15; CDR3nt: TGTGCCACCAGCAGAGTCCCAGGGCCCTACGAGCAGTACTTC; CDR3aa: CATSRVPGPYEQYF
abundance: -; d_gene: TRBD1; j_gene: TRBJ1-2; v_gene: TRBV3-1/TRBV3-2; CDR3nt: TGTGCCAGCAGCCGCCGACAGGGCCATGGCTACACCTTC; CDR3aa: CASSRRQGHGYTF
abundance: -; d_gene: TRBD1; j_gene: TRBJ1-2; v_gene: TRBV28; CDR3nt: TGTGCCAGCAGCCATAGGACAGGGGAAATATACTATGGCTACACCTTC; CDR3aa: CASSHRTGEIYYGYTF
abundance: -; d_gene: TRBD2; j_gene: TRBJ2-1; v_gene: TRBV18; CDR3nt: TGTGCCAGCTCACCCACTAGCGGGAGTACCAATGAGCAGTTCTTC; CDR3aa: CASSPTSGSTNEQFF
abundance: -; d_gene: TRBD2; j_gene: TRBJ2-7; v_gene: TRBV28; CDR3nt: TGTGCCAGCAGTTTGATTAGCGGGAGGATGGAGCAGTACTTC; CDR3aa: CASSLISGRMEQYF
abundance: -; d_gene: TRBD1; j_gene: TRBJ1-2; v_gene: TRBV6-2/TRBV6-3; CDR3nt: TGTGCCAGCAGTTGGGACAGGCCGAATATCTATGGCTACACCTTC; CDR3aa: CASSWDRPNIYGYTF
abundance: -; d_gene: -; j_gene: TRBJ2-7; v_gene: TRBV14; CDR3nt: TGTGCCAGCAGCCATCCGCGGCCGTACTACGAGCAGTACTTC; CDR3aa: CASSHPRPYYEQYF
abundance: once; d_gene: TRBD1; j_gene: TRBJ1-4; v_gene: TRBV28; CDR3nt: TGTGCCAGCAGCCGACAGGGTGGTAATGAAAAACTGTTTTTT; CDR3aa: CASSRQGGNEKLFF
abundance: -; d_gene: TRBD1; j_gene: TRBJ1-1; v_gene: TRBV29-1; CDR3nt: TGCAGCGTCCGGACAGGCGCGAACACTGAAGCTTTCTTT; CDR3aa: CSVRTGANTEAFF
abundance: -; d_gene: -; j_gene: TRBJ2-2; v_gene: TRBV6-5; CDR3nt: TGTGCCAGCAGTTACAAGCGGCTTAACACCGGGGAGCTGTTTTTT; CDR3aa: CASSYKRLNTGELFF
abundance: -; d_gene: -; j_gene: TRBJ2-3; v_gene: TRBV5-1; CDR3nt: TGCGCCAGCAGCTTGGGGACGGAGGGGGATACGCAGTATTTT; CDR3aa: CASSLGTEGDTQYF
abundance: once; d_gene: -; j_gene: TRBJ1-1; v_gene: TRBV30; CDR3nt: TGTGCCTGGAGTTCCGGACAGATAAACACTGAAGCTTTCTTT; CDR3aa: CAWSSGQINTEAFF
abundance: -; d_gene: -; j_gene: TRBJ2-5; v_gene: TRBV20-1; CDR3nt: TGCAGTGCTAGACTATCGGAGACCCAGTACTTC; CDR3aa: CSARLSETQYF
abundance: -; d_gene: TRBD1; j_gene: TRBJ1-5; v_gene: TRBV12-5; CDR3nt: TGTGCTAGTGGTACAGGGGAGAATAGCAATCAGCCCCAGCATTTT; CDR3aa: CASGTGENSNQPQHF